This T cell receptor (beta chain) was obtained from a study of blood T cells in healthy people across ages. Notes on the study in general: The CMV status of each donor remained undetermined, and this could have confounded shifts in expanded clonotypes.

V was clipped by 6 bases and J by 2 bases, with 16 bases between them. The CDR3 runs to 15 residues. Germline V gives CDR1 SNHLY, CDR2 FYNNEI. A word on this clonotype: What it recognizes is unknown.

Through a sample-barcoded 5' primer and a J-beta primer mix, a second PCR was run for about 7 to 12 cycles. Per sample, CDR3-containing paired-end reads numbered at least 2.5 million. From the 5' RACE reads, TCRdb called clonotypes with MiXCR, one entry per CDR3 protein. The sample comprises about 1.8 million distinct CDR3 sequences, roughly 50% of which are singletons, and 2% to 2.5% rests with the top ten. The clonotype originates from a middle-aged woman in good health. The chain has TRBV2 and TRBJ2-5, with D possibly TRBD1 on 5 matching bases. Specimen: blood. This CDR3 is CASRVRGIEQETQYF. The CDR3 bases are TGTGCCAGCAGAGTAAGGGGAATCGAACAAGAGACCCAGTACTTC.